This TCR beta chain derives from a study of blood T cells in healthy people across ages. Whole-study results and caveats: PBMCs left unsorted prevented a conclusive naive versus antigen-experienced comparison.

This clonotype appeared a few times. No antigen is known for it. There are 16 residues in the CDR3. Germline-derived CDR1 and CDR2 are SGHDN and FVKESK. V dropped 4 bases and J dropped 2; count of bases not matched to a gene: 8. Next came a second PCR, run for about 7 to 11 cycles, which used a sample-barcoded 5' primer along with a J-beta primer mix. TCRdb reanalysed the 5' RACE reads using MiXCR and keeps one entry per CDR3 protein. The profile shows more than 700,000 distinct CDR3 sequences, around 45% of them singletons. The sequencing input was blood. This TCR derives from a man older than 75 in good health. This rearrangement joins TRBV14 to TRBJ2-5, with 9 positions matching TRBD2. The CDR3 region has the DNA TGTGCCAGCAGCCCCTTAGCGGGAGAGAGGCAAGAGACCCAGTACTTC. This sequence encodes CASSPLAGERQETQYF.